This TCR beta chain was sequenced during a study of blood T cell repertoires in COVID-19. Background on the study: Sites in the United States, Italy and Spain provided acute and convalescent COVID-19 samples.

Original methodology: The authors estimated nucleated cell counts from reference gene primer amplification. Generated by immunoSEQ multiplex PCR, the TCRdb table keeps only in-frame clones and is missing some. Clonal size and the V and J genes are those of that table, whereas D and trimming came from the DNA. The sample holds some 74,000 clones, approximately 83% seen once. Ten or more counts support this clone. V was clipped by 1 base and J by 8 bases, with 18 bases between them. CDR1 SGHAT and CDR2 FQNNGV come from the germline V gene. This CDR3 has 15 amino acids. The receptor comes from a man older than 75 with acute or convalescent COVID-19. The sequencing input was peripheral blood. The chain employs TRBV11-2 and TRBJ2-7; D is perhaps TRBD2 (5 bases). CDR3 sequence (DNA): TGTGCCAGCAGCTTAGGGGGTGGGAGCCGCTCCCAGCAGTACTTC. Its translation: CASSLGGGSRSQQYF.